The 25 T cell receptor beta chains below were found in one sample sequenced in a study of T cells after yellow fever vaccination. TCRdb fed the 5' RACE reads into MiXCR, producing one record per CDR3 protein. The sample yields 450,000 to 650,000 distinct CDR3 sequences, roughly 12% seen once. Source: PBMCs, taken on the day of the yellow fever booster vaccination. These receptors came from a man aged 25 to 40 who received the YFV17D yellow fever vaccine.

This clonotype turned up a few times. The chain joins TRBV20-1 to TRBJ2-1; possible D gene TRBD2, 5 bases. Germline V gives CDR1 DFQATT, CDR2 SNEGSKA (reference sequence). Trimming took off 3 bases at V and 2 bases at J, with 11 bases between the two ends. The CDR3 extends over 14 amino acids. As DNA, the CDR3 is TGCAGTGCTAGCGAACCGGGAACCTACAATGAGCAGTTCTTC. Protein: CSASEPGTYNEQFF.

This clonotype was counted between two and nine times. The rearrangement uses TRBV27 and TRBJ2-1; the match to TRBD2 covers 10 bases. Germline assignment: CDR1 MNHEY and CDR2 SMNVEV (reference sequence). This CDR3 has 15 amino acids. Trimming at V came to 5 bases and at J to 8 bases, leaving 9 bases not matched to a gene. CDR3 protein: CASSSIAGGQDEQFF. The CDR3 DNA is TGTGCCAGCAGTAGCATAGCGGGGGGACAAGATGAGCAGTTCTTC.

Remarks on this clonotype: Compared with germline, one end of the junction differs, possibly owing to a read error. The chain links TRBV7-9 to TRBJ2-1; 9 nucleotides align to TRBD1. The CDR3 is made up of 16 amino acids. Germline assignment: CDR1 SEHNR and CDR2 FQNEAQ (reference sequence). The CDR3 sequence is CASRPPGQGIHNEQIF. The CDR3 region has the DNA TGTGCCAGCAGACCACCGGGACAGGGAATCCACAATGAGCAGATCTTC.

This clonotype was seen a few times. CDR3 sequence: CSAPGTGNTEAFF. CDR3 coding DNA: TGCAGTGCCCCCGGGACAGGGAACACTGAAGCTTTCTTT. The genes are TRBV20-1 and TRBJ1-1; 8 nucleotides agree with TRBD1. This CDR3 has 13 residues. Trimming removed 6 bases from V and 1 base from J; junction bases left unmatched: 4. Germline-derived CDR1 and CDR2 are DFQATT and SNEGSKA (reference sequence).

V gene TRBV11-2 combines with J gene TRBJ2-4; D may be TRBD1 (5 bases). Germline CDR1 and CDR2: SGHAT and FQNNGV. This CDR3 contains 13 residues. Trimming took off 5 bases at V and 8 bases at J, with 13 bases between the two ends. In DNA form, the CDR3 reads TGTGCCAGCAGCCACGGACAAAGGGACATTCAGTACTTC. Its translation is CASSHGQRDIQYF.

This chain connects TRBV5-4 to TRBJ2-7; D gene uncertain. Germline assignment: CDR1 SGHNT and CDR2 YYREEE (reference sequence). The length of the CDR3 is 14 residues. V was pared by 4 bases and J by 7 bases, with 18 bases between. CDR3 sequence reads: CASSSRHELGEQYF. The CDR3 DNA follows: TGTGCCAGCAGCAGCCGACACGAGCTGGGGGAGCAGTACTTC.

V gene TRBV5-1 combines with J gene TRBJ2-7; 10 bases align to TRBD1. CDR3 length equals 14 residues. Germline V gene data show CDR1 as SGHRS and CDR2 as YFSETQ. V lost 4 bases to trimming and J lost 2 bases; unmatched junction nucleotides: 3. The CDR3 sequence: CASSGGQGTYEQYF. CDR3 coding DNA: TGCGCCAGCAGCGGGGGACAGGGGACCTACGAGCAGTACTTC.

This clonotype appeared a few times. V is TRBV20-1 and J is TRBJ2-7; 9 nucleotides line up with TRBD2. Germline V lookup: CDR1 DFQATT, CDR2 SNEGSKA (reference sequence). V was pared by 5 bases and J by 7 bases, with 21 bases of the junction left unmatched. The CDR3 sequence is 17 residues long. Here the CDR3 DNA reads TGCAGTGCTGATCACCAACCCCTAGCGGGACCCCTACGGGAGCAGTACTTC. This gives the protein CSADHQPLAGPLREQYF.

Ten or more counts support this clonotype. The rearrangement uses TRBV12-3 or TRBV12-4 and TRBJ2-3, with 7 bases aligning to TRBD2. With V trimmed by 7 bases and J by 1 base, 5 bases remained unmatched. The CDR3 runs 14 residues. CDR3 protein: CASILADGTDTQYF. For the CDR3, the DNA is TGTGCCAGCATTCTAGCGGATGGCACAGATACGCAGTATTTT.

This clonotype was observed a handful of times. The chain uses TRBV6-2 or TRBV6-3 and TRBJ2-5, with 14 bases identical to TRBD2. Germline V gene lookup returns CDR1 MNHEY and CDR2 SVGEGT. V dropped 6 bases and J dropped 3; count of bases not matched to a gene: 6. This CDR3 contains 16 residues. The CDR3 DNA sequence: TGTGCCAGCAGCAGGACTAGCGGGAGGTCCGAAGAGACCCAGTACTTC. Its protein is CASSRTSGRSEETQYF.

V usage is TRBV7-2 and J usage is TRBJ2-7; 8 bases fit TRBD1. This CDR3 has 13 residues. V trimming: 3 bases; J trimming: 7 bases; junction bases outside the gene matches: 5. Germline CDR1 is SGHTA and CDR2 is FQGNSA. CDR3 region: CASSFDRGREQYF. The CDR3 DNA sequence: TGTGCCAGCAGCTTCGACAGGGGCCGGGAGCAGTACTTC.

The chain carries TRBV28 and TRBJ1-5; D ambiguous. The CDR3 runs to 13 residues. Deletions cut 6 bases from V and 6 bases from J, with 12 bases between. Germline CDR1 is MDHEN and CDR2 is SYDVKM. The chain's CDR3 is CASRRGAGQPQHF. Here the CDR3 DNA reads TGTGCCAGCAGACGGGGAGCGGGTCAGCCCCAGCATTTT.

The genes are TRBV10-3 and TRBJ1-5; D might be TRBD1 (5 bases). The CDR3 loop spans 13 amino acids. V was pared by 6 bases and J by 3 bases, with 9 bases between. CDR1 is ENHRY, CDR2 SYGVKD, per germline. The CDR3 spells CAISDRNNQPQHF. In DNA, the CDR3 is TGTGCCATCAGCGACAGAAACAATCAGCCCCAGCATTTT.

The genes are TRBV6-2 or TRBV6-3 and TRBJ1-5; maybe TRBD1 (6 bases). Per germline, CDR1 MNHEY and CDR2 SVGEGT. This CDR3 has 14 residues. V lost 1 base to trimming and J lost 6 bases, with 10 bases between them. Written as DNA, the CDR3 is TGTGCCAGCAGTTACTGGGGGGGGCTTCAGCCCCAGCATTTT. This translates into CASSYWGGLQPQHF.

The chain carries TRBV20-1 and TRBJ2-7; 7 positions match TRBD2. Germline CDR1 is DFQATT and CDR2 is SNEGSKA (reference sequence). This CDR3 has 11 residues. The CDR3 bases are TGCGGTGGGGGGGACGGGTACGAGCAGTACTTC. It specifies CGGGDGYEQYF.

This clonotype appeared a few times. The V gene is TRBV20-1, the J gene TRBJ2-2; 10 bases are shared with TRBD1. CDR3 size: 16 residues. Germline assignment: CDR1 DFQATT and CDR2 SNEGSKA (reference sequence). DNA for the CDR3: TGCTGCGCTAGAGATCCAGGGACAGGGGACACCGGGGAGCTGTTTTTT. Its translation: CCARDPGTGDTGELFF.

V and J are TRBV18 and TRBJ2-3; TRBD1 matches 8 bases. The CDR3 consists of 17 residues. Germline V gene sequence: CDR1 KGHSH, CDR2 LQKENI. The V and J ends lost 4 bases and 3 bases, in that order; junction bases with no gene match: 12. CDR3 coding DNA: TGTGCCAGCTCACTAAGTACAGGGGGTGTCCGAACAGATACGCAGTATTTT. Translated: CASSLSTGGVRTDTQYF.

V gene TRBV15 combines with J gene TRBJ2-5; unclear D gene. The V gene lost 1 base and the J gene lost 7 bases, with 7 bases spanning the gap. CDR3 length equals 12 residues. Germline V gene lookup returns CDR1 LNHNV and CDR2 YYDKDF (reference sequence). The CDR3 here is CATSRGPGTQYF. The DNA for the CDR3 is TGTGCCACCAGCAGAGGTCCCGGGACCCAGTACTTC.

This sequence joins TRBV20-1 and TRBJ2-3; no clear D. Germline loops: CDR1 DFQATT, CDR2 SNEGSKA (reference sequence). Trimming took off 0 bases at V and 7 bases at J, with 11 bases between the two ends. The CDR3 covers 13 residues. The DNA of the CDR3 is TGCAGTGCTAGAGATCAGGCCCGAAATACGCAGTATTTT. Its translation: CSARDQARNTQYF.

The V call is TRBV6-6, the J call TRBJ1-1; 8 bases fit TRBD1. CDR3 size: 11 residues. CDR1 is MNHNY and CDR2 is SVGAGI in the germline V gene (reference sequence). V trimming: 6 bases; J trimming: 10 bases; junction bases outside the gene matches: 4. The CDR3 sequence is CASRDREGAFF. The CDR3 DNA reads as TGTGCCAGCAGGGACAGGGAAGGAGCTTTCTTT.

This clonotype was seen a few times. The gene calls are TRBV30 and TRBJ2-1; D unresolved. The V and J ends lost 3 bases and 7 bases respectively, with 10 bases between them. The CDR3 totals 12 residues. Germline CDR1 is GTSNPN and CDR2 is SVGIG (reference sequence). The CDR3 DNA sequence: TGTGCCTGGAGGGCGACCGCAAATGAGCAGTTCTTC. It translates to CAWRATANEQFF.

This clonotype was counted between two and nine times. This chain uses TRBV7-2 with TRBJ2-1; D is possibly TRBD1 or TRBD2 (6 bases each). Germline V lookup: CDR1 SGHTA, CDR2 FQGNSA. The CDR3 runs 15 residues. Trimming took off 2 bases at V and 7 bases at J, with 15 bases between the two ends. CDR3 nucleotide sequence: TGTGCCAGCAGCTTATATTTTGGGGGGCTGAATGAGCAGTTCTTC. Its translation: CASSLYFGGLNEQFF.

This clonotype was seen only a few times. J is TRBJ2-7 and V is TRBV24-1; 8 positions match TRBD1. The CDR3 has 14 residues. Unmatched junction bases numbered 5, after V lost 5 bases and J lost 3 bases. In germline, CDR1 is KGHDR, CDR2 SFDVKD. CDR3 coding DNA: TGTGCCACCAGTGCTGGACAGGGTTTCTACGAGCAGTACTTC. It translates to CATSAGQGFYEQYF.

The chain employs TRBV7-2 and TRBJ2-2; weak D call: TRBD2 (6 bases). Germline CDR1 is SGHTA and CDR2 is FQGNSA. The CDR3 is 18 residues long. Trimming took off 2 bases at V and 4 bases at J, with 20 bases between the two ends. The CDR3 DNA reads TGTGCCAGCAGCTTACTGAGCCCCTCCACACTAGCCACCGGGGAGCTGTTTTTT. It translates to CASSLLSPSTLATGELFF.

This clonotype was seen a few times. This chain joins TRBV30 and TRBJ2-1; no firm D call. The CDR3 sequence is 12 residues long. Germline CDR1 is GTSNPN and CDR2 is SVGIG (reference sequence). V was trimmed by 1 base and J by 5 bases, leaving 6 bases between them. The CDR3: CAWSADHNEQFF. The CDR3 coding sequence is TGTGCCTGGAGTGCCGACCACAATGAGCAGTTCTTC. Combining the CDR3 with reference TRBV30 and TRBJ2-1 gives the whole variable domain SQTIHQWPATLVQPVGSPLSLECTVEGTSNPNLYWYRQAAGRGLQLLFYSVGIGQISSEVPQNLSASRPQDRQFILSSKKLLLSDSGFYLCAWSADHNEQFFGPGTRLTVL.